One and the same sample provided the 12 T cell receptor beta chains below, sequenced in a study of blood T cell repertoires in COVID-19 (dated by TCRdb to 2018 to 2020). The method was the immunoSEQ multiplex PCR assay. This immuneACCESS table, as held by TCRdb, lists in-frame sequences with V and J called but not all clones. Of the missing ones, under half trace to an unresolved V gene in checked studies; the others have no known cause. The sample profile shows about 160,000 clones; about 80% of them were found once. The ten largest clones represent approximately 21% of the sample. The specimen was peripheral blood. These receptors were collected from a woman aged 80 or older with acute or convalescent COVID-19.

The CDR3 sequence: CASSPRTGGYNEQFF. CDR3 sequence (DNA): TGTGCCAGCAGCCCTAGGACAGGGGGCTACAATGAGCAGTTCTTC. The V gene is TRBV27, the J gene TRBJ2-1; 10 bases align to TRBD1. CDR3 length equals 15 residues. V trimming: 6 bases; J trimming: 3 bases; junction bases outside the gene matches: 5. The germline CDR1 and CDR2 sequences are MNHEY and SMNVEV (reference sequence).

This clone was observed a handful of times. The chain joins TRBV10-3 to TRBJ2-1; 12 bases are shared with TRBD1. Germline V gives CDR1 ENHRY, CDR2 SYGVKD. Germline trimming cut 3 bases from V and 8 bases from J; bases unmatched to any gene: 11. The CDR3 has 17 amino acids. The CDR3 DNA reads TGTGCCATCAGTGACGCCTCTGCCGGGACAGGGGGCGATGAGCAGTTCTTC. Translation gives CAISDASAGTGGDEQFF.

The V call is TRBV5-4, the J call TRBJ2-2, with TRBD1 as a possible D gene (6 bases). Germline V CDR1 and CDR2: SGHNT, YYREEE (reference sequence). CDR3 length: 15 residues. The V end was cut by 1 base, the J end by 7 bases, with 14 bases between. The CDR3 DNA reads as TGTGCCAGCAGCTTGCAGGGGCCGCGTGGCGGGGAGCTGTTTTTT. Translation: CASSLQGPRGGELFF. Drawing the rest from reference TRBV5-4 and TRBJ2-2, the complete variable domain is ETGVTQSPTHLIKTRGQQVTLRCSSQSGHNTVSWYQQALGQGPQFIFQYYREEENGRGNFPPRFSGLQFPNYSSELNVNALELDDSALYLCASSLQGPRGGELFFGEGSRLTVL.

This rearrangement joins TRBV7-2 to TRBJ2-1; 10 bases line up with TRBD2. V lost 2 bases and J lost 0; bases outside the gene matches: 4. The germline CDR1 and CDR2 sequences are SGHTA and FQGNSA. The CDR3 runs to 17 residues. CDR3 bases: TGTGCCAGCAGCTTAAGGCCTAGCGGGAGCTCCTACAATGAGCAGTTCTTC. Amino acids: CASSLRPSGSSYNEQFF.

Only one count was recorded for this clone. The chain has TRBV4-2 and TRBJ2-5; D is perhaps TRBD1 (6 bases). V was shortened by 2 bases and J by 5 bases, with 9 bases between the two germline ends. Germline-derived CDR1 and CDR2 are LGHNA and YNFKEQ. The CDR3 runs to 13 residues. The CDR3 DNA reads TGTGCCAGCAGCCAACGTAGGGGGGAGACCCAGTACTTC. Translated: CASSQRRGETQYF.

In DNA, the CDR3 is TGTGCCAGCAGCACAAGGGCTAGCGGGAGCAATGAGCAGTTCTTC. Protein sequence: CASSTRASGSNEQFF. V and J are TRBV7-9 and TRBJ2-1; 10 bases match TRBD2. The V and J ends lost 5 bases and 6 bases, in that order; junction bases with no gene match: 7. The V gene's germline CDR1 is SEHNR and CDR2 FQNEAQ (reference sequence). This CDR3 region has 15 residues. Full variable domain (rest looked up from reference TRBV7-9 and TRBJ2-1): DTGVSQNPRHKITKRGQNVTFRCDPISEHNRLYWYRQTLGQGPEFLTYFQNEAQLEKSRLLSDRFSAERPKGSFSTLEIQRTEQGDSAMYLCASSTRASGSNEQFFGPGTRLTVL.

The chain employs TRBV27 and TRBJ2-7; 8 bases map to TRBD1. CDR1 and CDR2 (germline): MNHEY, SMNVEV (reference sequence). The CDR3 length is 16 residues. The trim removed 0 bases at V and 6 bases at J, leaving 10 bases unmatched. The CDR3 DNA reads TGTGCCAGCAGTTTATCCTGGCAGGGGGCGCTTAGCGAGCAGTACTTC. This gives the protein CASSLSWQGALSEQYF.

V usage is TRBV2 and J usage is TRBJ2-3; TRBD2 matches 10 bases. Trimming took 7 bases from V and 4 from J; bases not matched to a gene: 5. Germline CDR1 is SNHLY and CDR2 is FYNNEI. The CDR3 extends over 14 amino acids. CDR3 in amino acids: CASTSGSGADTQYF. The CDR3 nucleotides read TGTGCCAGCACTAGCGGGAGTGGGGCAGATACGCAGTATTTT.

This chain uses TRBV6-5 with TRBJ1-2, with D unresolved. Trimming shortened V by 8 bases and J by 9 bases, and 16 bases separated the two germline ends. The CDR3 totals 12 residues. Germline V CDR1 and CDR2: MNHEY, SVGAGI. The CDR3: CASSSSGWSYTF. The DNA for the CDR3 is TGTGCCAGCTCTTCTTCGGGTTGGAGCTACACCTTC.

The chain recombines TRBV7-9 with TRBJ1-3; D not certain. The CDR3 is made up of 12 amino acids. Trimming removed 5 bases from V and 5 bases from J, with 7 bases in between. Germline V gene data show CDR1 as SEHNR and CDR2 as FQNEAQ (reference sequence). The CDR3 protein is CASSHSRNTIYF. As DNA, the CDR3 is TGTGCCAGCAGCCACAGTCGAAACACCATATATTTT.

Notes on this clone: The same CDR3 is also encoded by other DNA sequences in this sample. The V and J genes are TRBV29-1 and TRBJ1-2; tentative D call: TRBD1 (6 bases). V lost 0 bases and J lost 5, with 13 bases in between. CDR3 length: 14 residues. CDR1 is SQVTM, CDR2 ANQGSEA, per germline. DNA of the CDR3: TGCAGCGTTGAAGAAGATGAGGGGGTTTATGGCTACACCTTC. It yields the protein CSVEEDEGVYGYTF.

V usage is TRBV19 and J usage is TRBJ2-1; TRBD1 agrees at 11 bases. With V trimmed by 6 bases and J by 8 bases, 9 bases remained unmatched. Germline CDR1 is LNHDA and CDR2 is SQIVND (reference sequence). The CDR3 totals 15 residues. The CDR3 DNA reads as TGTGCCAGTAGGGACAGGGGGCGGGTGATCGATGAGCAGTTCTTC. This gives the protein CASRDRGRVIDEQFF.